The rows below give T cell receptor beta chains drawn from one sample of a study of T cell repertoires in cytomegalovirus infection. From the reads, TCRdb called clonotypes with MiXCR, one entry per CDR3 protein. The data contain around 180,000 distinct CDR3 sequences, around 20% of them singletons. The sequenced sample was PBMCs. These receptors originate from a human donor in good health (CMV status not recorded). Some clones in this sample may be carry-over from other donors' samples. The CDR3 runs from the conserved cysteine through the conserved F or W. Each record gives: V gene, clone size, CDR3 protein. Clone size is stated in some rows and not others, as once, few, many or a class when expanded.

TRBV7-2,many,CASSLEQGLDEQYF
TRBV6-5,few,CASSHVDGQGEDGYTF
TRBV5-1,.,CASSPGGGETQYF
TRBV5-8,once,CASSLGGRGSNQPQHF
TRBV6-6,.,CASKGSGMNTGELFF
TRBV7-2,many,CASSFPGLLRGNEQFF
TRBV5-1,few,CASKRQIQNGNLNTEAFF
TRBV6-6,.,CASTGHSLPYEQYF
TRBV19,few,CASGDSYNSPLHF
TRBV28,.,CASSLWESGTDTQYF
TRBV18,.,CASSPFGLSTNEQFF
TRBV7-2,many,CASSSRRPGDTEAFF
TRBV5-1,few,CATSRPSSSYNEQFF
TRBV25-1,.,CASRGRVSTNEKLFF